The clone carrying this T cell receptor beta chain was picked up many times. Its target is unknown. The study extracted blood RNA from unsorted whole blood and also extracted germline DNA. Presurgery, approximately 4.4 milliliters of peripheral blood were collected. Total RNA (roughly 540 ng) served as template for TCR beta cDNA synthesis primed by a constant-region primer. TCR beta libraries came from three nested multiplex PCR rounds using slightly modified ARM-PCR. The first two PCR rounds used TRBV1-TRBV30 primers with a Cbeta primer, roughly 10 cycles each. TCRdb called the multiplex PCR reads again in MiXCR, with one record for every CDR3 protein. The sample lists approximately 210,000 distinct CDR3 sequences; roughly two thirds were seen once. The sample comes from a study of tumor-infiltrating lymphocytes in primary liver carcinoma. Looking at the study overall: The patients presented with primary liver carcinoma, which was managed through surgical resection. Measuring 4.2 to 10 cm across, the tumors were staged as T1-T3 N0M0.

The CDR3 has 14 residues. Germline-derived CDR1 and CDR2 are SGHDN and FVKESK. V lost 3 bases and J lost 10, with 17 bases in between. General observations from the study: Pairs of tumor regions overlapped more than tumor-adjacent and tumor-blood pairs did.

The gene calls are TRBV14 and TRBJ2-3, with D possibly TRBD2 on 5 matching bases. The sequencing sample was made of peripheral blood. The source is an older woman with primary liver carcinoma and hepatitis B virus infection. DNA of the CDR3: TGTGCCAGCAGCCATTCGGGAAACTTAAGTCCGCAGTATTTT. Translating gives CASSHSGNLSPQYF.